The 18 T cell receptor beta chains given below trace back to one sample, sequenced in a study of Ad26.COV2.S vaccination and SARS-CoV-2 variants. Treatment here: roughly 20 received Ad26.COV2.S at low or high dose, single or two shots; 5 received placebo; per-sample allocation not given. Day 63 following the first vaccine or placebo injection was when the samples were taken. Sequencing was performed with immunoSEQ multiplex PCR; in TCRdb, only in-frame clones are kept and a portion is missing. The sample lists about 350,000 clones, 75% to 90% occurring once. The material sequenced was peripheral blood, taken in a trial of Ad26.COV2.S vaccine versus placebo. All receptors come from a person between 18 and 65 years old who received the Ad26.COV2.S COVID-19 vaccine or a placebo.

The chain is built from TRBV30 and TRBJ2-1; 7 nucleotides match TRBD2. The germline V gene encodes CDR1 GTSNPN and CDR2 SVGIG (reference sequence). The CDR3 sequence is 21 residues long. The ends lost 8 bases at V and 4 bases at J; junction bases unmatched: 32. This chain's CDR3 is CAIWGFIEAGRPPGGYNEQFF. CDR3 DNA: TGTGCCATTTGGGGATTTATTGAAGCGGGACGACCCCCTGGGGGTTACAATGAGCAGTTCTTC.

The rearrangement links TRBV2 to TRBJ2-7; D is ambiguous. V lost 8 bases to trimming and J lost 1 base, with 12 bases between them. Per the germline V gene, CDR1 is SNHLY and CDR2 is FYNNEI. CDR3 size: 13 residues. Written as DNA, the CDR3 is TGTGCCAGCCAAACGAAGGAATCCTACGAGCAGTACTTC. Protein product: CASQTKESYEQYF.

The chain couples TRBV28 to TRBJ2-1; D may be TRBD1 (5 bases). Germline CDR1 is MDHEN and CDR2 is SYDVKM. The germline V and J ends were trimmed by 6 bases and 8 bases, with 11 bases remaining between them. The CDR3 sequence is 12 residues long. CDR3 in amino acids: CASRTTAYEQFF. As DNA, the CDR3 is TGTGCCAGCAGAACGACAGCGTATGAGCAGTTCTTC.

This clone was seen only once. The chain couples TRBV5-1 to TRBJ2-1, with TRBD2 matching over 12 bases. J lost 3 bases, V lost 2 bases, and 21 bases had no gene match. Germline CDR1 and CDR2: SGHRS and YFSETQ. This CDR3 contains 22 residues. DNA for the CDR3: TGCGCCAGCAGCTTTTTGGGGAGTTGGTCGACTAGCGGGAGTAGTGACTACAATGAGCAGTTCTTC. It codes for CASSFLGSWSTSGSSDYNEQFF. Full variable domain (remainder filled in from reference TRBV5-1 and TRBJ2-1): KAGVTQTPRYLIKTRGQQVTLSCSPISGHRSVSWYQQTPGQGLQFLFEYFSETQRNKGNFPGRFSGRQFSNSRSEMNVSTLELGDSALYLCASSFLGSWSTSGSSDYNEQFFGPGTRLTVL.

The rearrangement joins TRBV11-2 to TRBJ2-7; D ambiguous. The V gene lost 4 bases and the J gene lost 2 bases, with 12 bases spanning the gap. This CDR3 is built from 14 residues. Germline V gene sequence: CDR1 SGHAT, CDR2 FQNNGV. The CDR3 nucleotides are TGTGCCAGCAGCTCGCTAGACGGAGCCTACGAGCAGTACTTC. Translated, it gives CASSSLDGAYEQYF.

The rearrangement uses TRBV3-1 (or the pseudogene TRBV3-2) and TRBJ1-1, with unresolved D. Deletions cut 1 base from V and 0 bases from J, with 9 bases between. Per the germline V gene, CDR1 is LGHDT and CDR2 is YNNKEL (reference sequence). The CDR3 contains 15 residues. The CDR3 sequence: CASSQGPAVNTEAFF. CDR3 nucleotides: TGTGCCAGCAGCCAAGGTCCTGCCGTGAACACTGAAGCTTTCTTT.

This chain's CDR3 is CATSDLRGELFF. The CDR3 coding sequence is TGTGCCACCAGTGATCTTAGGGGGGAGCTGTTTTTT. The rearrangement joins TRBV24-1 to TRBJ2-2, with D unresolved. The V gene lost 3 bases and the J gene lost 8 bases, with 6 bases spanning the gap. Germline V gene sequence: CDR1 KGHDR, CDR2 SFDVKD. There are 12 residues in the CDR3.

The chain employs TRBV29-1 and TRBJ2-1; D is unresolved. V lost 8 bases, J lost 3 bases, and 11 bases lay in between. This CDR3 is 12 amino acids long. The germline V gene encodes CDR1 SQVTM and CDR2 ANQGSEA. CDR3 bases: TGCAGCCTATCGGGCGGCTACAATGAGCAGTTCTTC. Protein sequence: CSLSGGYNEQFF.

The CDR3 DNA is TGTGCCAGCAGTTTAGGGCGGGGGTGGCAGCAGCCCCAGCATTTT. Protein: CASSLGRGWQQPQHF. The chain is built from TRBV28 and TRBJ1-5; TRBD1 might be the D (5 bases). The CDR3 length is 15 residues. Germline values: CDR1 MDHEN, CDR2 SYDVKM. V gave up 2 bases and J gave up 7 bases, with 15 bases separating them.

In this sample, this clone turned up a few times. DNA for the CDR3: TGTGCCAGCAGCTCGGGACAAAAAAATCAGCCCCAGCATTTT. Amino acids: CASSSGQKNQPQHF. The rearrangement joins TRBV7-9 to TRBJ1-5, with a weak D call TRBD1 (6 bases). Trimming removed 4 bases at V and 4 bases at J, with 11 bases between. Per germline, CDR1 SEHNR and CDR2 FQNEAQ (reference sequence). The CDR3 is 14 residues long.

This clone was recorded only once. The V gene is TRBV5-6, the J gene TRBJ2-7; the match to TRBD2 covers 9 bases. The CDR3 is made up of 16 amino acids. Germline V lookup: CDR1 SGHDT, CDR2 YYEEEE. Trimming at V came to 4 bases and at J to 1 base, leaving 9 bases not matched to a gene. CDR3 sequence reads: CASSPGGGAGSYEQYF. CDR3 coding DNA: TGTGCCAGCAGCCCGGGCGGGGGGGCAGGATCCTACGAGCAGTACTTC.

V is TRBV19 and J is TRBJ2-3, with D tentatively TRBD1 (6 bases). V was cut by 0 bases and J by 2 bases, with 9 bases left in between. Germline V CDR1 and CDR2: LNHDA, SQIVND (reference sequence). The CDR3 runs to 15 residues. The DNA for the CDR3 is TGTGCCAGTAGTATAGAGGGACATGTCACAGATACGCAGTATTTT. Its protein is CASSIEGHVTDTQYF.

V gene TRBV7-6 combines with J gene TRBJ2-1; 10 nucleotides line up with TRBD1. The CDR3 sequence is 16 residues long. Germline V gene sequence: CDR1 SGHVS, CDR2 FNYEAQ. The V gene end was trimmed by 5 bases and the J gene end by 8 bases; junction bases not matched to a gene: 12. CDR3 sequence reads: CASSRTPGQGYDEQFF. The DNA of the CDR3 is TGTGCCAGCAGCCGTACCCCGGGACAGGGGTACGATGAGCAGTTCTTC.

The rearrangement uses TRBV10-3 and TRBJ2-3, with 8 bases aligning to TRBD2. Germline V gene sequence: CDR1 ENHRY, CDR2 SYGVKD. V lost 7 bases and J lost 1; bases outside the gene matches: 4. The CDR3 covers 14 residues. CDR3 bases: TGTGCCATCACAAGCGGGGGTGGCACAGATACGCAGTATTTT. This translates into CAITSGGGTDTQYF.

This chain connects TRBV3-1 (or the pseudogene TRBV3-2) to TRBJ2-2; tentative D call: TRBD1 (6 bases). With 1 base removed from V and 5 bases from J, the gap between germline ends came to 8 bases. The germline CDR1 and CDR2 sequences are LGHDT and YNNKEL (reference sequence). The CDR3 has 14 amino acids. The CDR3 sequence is CASSQGTETGELFF. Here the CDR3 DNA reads TGTGCCAGCAGCCAAGGGACAGAGACCGGGGAGCTGTTTTTT.

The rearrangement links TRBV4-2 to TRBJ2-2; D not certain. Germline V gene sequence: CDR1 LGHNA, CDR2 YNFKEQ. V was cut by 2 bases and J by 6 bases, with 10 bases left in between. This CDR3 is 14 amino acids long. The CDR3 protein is CASSQPPSAGELFF. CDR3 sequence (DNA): TGTGCCAGCAGCCAACCCCCAAGCGCCGGGGAGCTGTTTTTT.

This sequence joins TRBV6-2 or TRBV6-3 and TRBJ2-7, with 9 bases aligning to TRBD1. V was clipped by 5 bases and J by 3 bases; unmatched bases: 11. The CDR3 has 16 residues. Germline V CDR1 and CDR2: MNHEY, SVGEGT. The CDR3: CASSPHGTGNGYEQYF. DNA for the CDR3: TGTGCCAGCAGTCCCCACGGGACAGGGAATGGCTACGAGCAGTACTTC.

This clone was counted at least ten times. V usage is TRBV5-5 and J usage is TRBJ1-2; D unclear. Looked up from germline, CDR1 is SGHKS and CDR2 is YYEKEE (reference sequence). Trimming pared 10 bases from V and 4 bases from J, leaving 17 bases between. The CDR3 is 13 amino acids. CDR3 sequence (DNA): TGTGCCTGTACGCCGGACGGTCCCTATGGCTACACCTTC. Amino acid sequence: CACTPDGPYGYTF.